Below are 16 T cell receptor beta chains sequenced from a single sample in a study of response to subunit inactivated influenza vaccine. TCRdb called the RT-PCR reads again in MiXCR, with one record for every CDR3 protein. The sample holds 550,000 to 800,000 distinct CDR3 sequences, approximately 14% seen once. This material consisted of PBMCs from blood, taken 11 to 12 days after vaccination. These receptor sequences come from a man aged 50-59 years who received an inactivated influenza vaccine.

Here the CDR3 reads CASIRTTDNEQFF. The CDR3 DNA reads as TGTGCCAGCATTAGAACTACGGACAATGAGCAGTTCTTC. The rearrangement uses TRBV6-2 or TRBV6-3 and TRBJ2-1; unclear D gene. V was pared by 7 bases and J by 5 bases, with 12 bases between. In germline, CDR1 is MNHEY, CDR2 SVGEGT. The CDR3 covers 13 residues.

The sample holds a few counts of this clonotype. This rearrangement joins TRBV5-6 to TRBJ1-1; the D gene is possibly TRBD1 (5 bases). Germline values: CDR1 SGHDT, CDR2 YYEEEE. CDR3 length equals 15 residues. V was clipped by 1 base and J by 0 bases, with 10 bases between them. In DNA form, the CDR3 reads TGTGCCAGCAGCTTGATTACAGGCGTGAACACTGAAGCTTTCTTT. Its protein product is CASSLITGVNTEAFF.

V and J are TRBV5-1 and TRBJ2-5; D might be TRBD2 (6 bases). Germline values: CDR1 SGHRS, CDR2 YFSETQ. The length of the CDR3 is 15 residues. Trimming left V 5 bases short and J 0 bases short, with 14 bases between. The CDR3 sequence is CASRTGGAYQETQYF. The CDR3 region has the DNA TGCGCCAGCAGAACCGGGGGAGCATACCAAGAGACCCAGTACTTC.

This clonotype has just a few counts. The chain joins TRBV28 to TRBJ2-7, with 11 bases lining up with TRBD1. Germline CDR1 and CDR2: MDHEN and SYDVKM. Trimming took 7 bases from V and 7 from J; bases not matched to a gene: 6. The CDR3 is 13 residues long. The CDR3 sequence is CASNHGTGGEQYF. For the CDR3, the DNA is TGTGCCAGCAACCACGGGACAGGGGGTGAGCAGTACTTC.

CDR3 sequence: CASSPRTRDEQFF. The CDR3 DNA follows: TGTGCCAGCAGCCCGCGCACTAGAGATGAGCAGTTCTTC. The V call is TRBV7-9, the J call TRBJ2-1; D may be TRBD2 (5 bases). CDR3 length equals 13 residues. Trimming took 5 bases from V and 8 from J, leaving 13 bases between them. Per the germline V gene, CDR1 is SEHNR and CDR2 is FQNEAQ (reference sequence).

The chain employs TRBV10-3 and TRBJ2-5; a weak D match, TRBD2 (6 bases). Deletions cut 5 bases from V and 1 base from J, with 14 bases between. CDR1 is ENHRY and CDR2 is SYGVKD in the germline V gene. CDR3 length: 15 amino acids. CDR3 DNA: TGTGCCATCAGTCCTGGTCCGGGACTCCAAGAGACCCAGTACTTC. Translated, it gives CAISPGPGLQETQYF.

This clonotype showed up many times. V and J are TRBV29-1 and TRBJ2-7, with D perhaps TRBD1 (5 bases). Germline loops: CDR1 SQVTM, CDR2 ANQGSEA. The CDR3 runs 12 residues. V lost 4 bases, J lost 6 bases, and 13 bases lay in between. In DNA form, the CDR3 reads TGCAGCGTTGGGGGCTTTCGGACCGAGCAGTACTTC. This translates into CSVGGFRTEQYF.

About this clonotype: A much bigger clone sits one base away, suggesting this may be a read error. The chain is built from TRBV12-3 or TRBV12-4 and TRBJ2-2; the D gene could be TRBD1 or TRBD2 (5 bases each). The CDR3 length is 15 residues. The chain's CDR3 is CASSLGQINAGDLFF. The CDR3 DNA sequence: TGTGCCAGCAGTTTGGGGCAGATAAACGCCGGGGACCTGTTTTTT.

V and J are TRBV3-1 and TRBJ1-4, with D hard to call. This CDR3 contains 15 residues. Trimming shortened V by 0 bases and J by 8 bases, and 13 bases separated the two germline ends. Germline lookup yields CDR1 LGHDT and CDR2 YNNKEL (reference sequence). The CDR3 nucleotides read TGTGCCAGCAGCCAAGATTATGCCTCGGGGGAAAAACTGTTTTTT. Translated, it gives CASSQDYASGEKLFF.

V is TRBV28 and J is TRBJ2-1; either TRBD1 or TRBD2 may fit D (7 bases each). Germline V CDR1 and CDR2: MDHEN, SYDVKM. The CDR3 length is 14 residues. Trimming took off 5 bases at V and 8 bases at J, with 16 bases between the two ends. In DNA, the CDR3 is TGTGCCAGCAGTCGGGGAGGGGGCGCAGATGAGCAGTTCTTC. It codes for CASSRGGGADEQFF.

The gene calls are TRBV7-9 and TRBJ2-5; D unresolved. There are 13 residues in the CDR3. Germline CDR1 reads SEHNR; CDR2 reads FQNEAQ (reference sequence). V was trimmed by 2 bases and J by 3 bases, leaving 7 bases between them. Here the CDR3 reads CASSLQPKETQYF. In DNA form, the CDR3 reads TGTGCCAGCAGCTTACAACCGAAAGAGACCCAGTACTTC.

This clonotype was seen a handful of times. The genes are TRBV7-8 and TRBJ2-3, with TRBD1 matching 10 bases. The CDR3 consists of 17 residues. Germline assignment: CDR1 SGHVS and CDR2 FQNEAQ. The trim removed 0 bases at V and 6 bases at J, leaving 9 bases unmatched. The DNA for the CDR3 is TGTGCCAGCAGCTTAGCTTTCCGGGACAGGGGCCTGGATACGCAGTATTTT. This codes for CASSLAFRDRGLDTQYF.

The V gene is TRBV7-9, the J gene TRBJ2-3; D uncertain. Deletions cut 4 bases from V and 4 bases from J, with 12 bases between. This CDR3 contains 14 residues. The V gene's germline CDR1 is SEHNR and CDR2 FQNEAQ (reference sequence). The CDR3 protein is CASSSHARPDTQYF. As DNA, the CDR3 is TGTGCCAGCAGCTCCCACGCCCGCCCAGATACGCAGTATTTT.

This clonotype has more than one count but fewer than ten. This chain connects TRBV5-4 to TRBJ2-5, with 10 bases aligning to TRBD1. This CDR3 has 15 amino acids. Germline CDR1 is SGHNT and CDR2 is YYREEE (reference sequence). V shed 4 bases and J 2 bases; nucleotides not matched to a gene: 5. This chain's CDR3 is CASSGPGQGQETQYF. CDR3 DNA sequence: TGTGCCAGCAGCGGCCCGGGACAGGGGCAAGAGACCCAGTACTTC.

The V and J genes are TRBV7-9 and TRBJ2-1, with D maybe TRBD2 (5 bases). Germline V CDR1 and CDR2: SEHNR, FQNEAQ (reference sequence). V lost 5 bases and J lost 3, with 11 bases in between. CDR3 length: 14 amino acids. CDR3 coding DNA: TGTGCCAGCAGCCGGGAACGGATCTACAATGAGCAGTTCTTC. Protein: CASSRERIYNEQFF.

The chain uses TRBV19 and TRBJ2-3, with D tentatively TRBD1 (6 bases). This CDR3 comprises 13 residues. Trimming took off 8 bases at V and 2 bases at J, with 11 bases between the two ends. Germline CDR1 reads LNHDA; CDR2 reads SQIVND (reference sequence). The CDR3 DNA is TGTGCCAGTCTGGGACAAATCACAGATACGCAGTATTTT. Protein product: CASLGQITDTQYF.